Sequencing of this TCR beta chain was carried out in a study of cytomegalovirus exposure and HLA in healthy donors. Study details: The same platform used for the approximately 670 first-cohort repertoires was also used for the roughly 130 validation repertoires, as a later analysis reported.

Study-wide results and caveats: It was reportedly the case that the classifier diagnosed cytomegalovirus status with high specificity and sensitivity. Cytomegalovirus-associated TCR beta chains were listed, numbering around 150.

The assay was immunoSEQ multiplex PCR, and TCRdb's table has in-frame clones only and misses some. Seen here are 60,000 to 85,000 clones, under 96% observed once, and the top ten hold about 4.5%. Regarding this clone: Its antigen is unknown.

The germline V gene encodes CDR1 MNHEY and CDR2 SMNVEV (reference sequence). This CDR3 contains 14 residues. V was pared by 5 bases and J by 3 bases, with 14 bases between. The sequenced sample was PBMCs. The chain joins TRBV27 to TRBJ2-7; a weak D match, TRBD2 (5 bases). This TCR came from a woman aged 18 to 35 in good health and CMV-seropositive. The CDR3 loop is CASSPPGVHYEQYF. The DNA of the CDR3 is TGTGCCAGCAGTCCACCCGGGGTACACTACGAGCAGTACTTC.